A selection of T cell receptor beta chains follows, all from one sample in a study of blood T cell repertoires in COVID-19. Clones were read by immunoSEQ multiplex PCR, and TCRdb kept only the in-frame ones, dropping some. In the table there are approximately 75,000 clones, around 84% of which are singletons. The sample consisted of peripheral blood. The receptors here all came from a woman older than 75 with acute or convalescent COVID-19. Both conserved end residues are part of each CDR3. The order of the fields is CDR3 length, clone size, V gene, D gene, J gene, CDR3 DNA, CDR3 protein. A D gene is named only where the DNA matches it firmly. Clone size is stated in some rows and not others, as once, few, many or a class when expanded.

len: 14; abundance: .; v_gene: TRBV7-2; d_gene: .; j_gene: TRBJ1-4; CDR3nt: TGTGCCAGCAGCTTTGGCTCAACTAATGAAAAACTGTTTTTT; CDR3aa: CASSFGSTNEKLFF
len: 14; abundance: .; v_gene: TRBV5-4; d_gene: TRBD2; j_gene: TRBJ2-3; CDR3nt: TGTGCCAGCAGCTTGACTAGCGGTAAAGATACGCAGTATTTT; CDR3aa: CASSLTSGKDTQYF
len: 16; abundance: .; v_gene: TRBV11-3; d_gene: TRBD2; j_gene: TRBJ2-1; CDR3nt: TGTGCCAGCAGCTTAGGCCTAGCGGGGCAGTCTAATGAGCAGTTCTTC; CDR3aa: CASSLGLAGQSNEQFF
len: 13; abundance: .; v_gene: TRBV18; d_gene: .; j_gene: TRBJ2-7; CDR3nt: TGTGCCAGCTCTAGTCCAGGGGTCTACGAGCAGTACTTC; CDR3aa: CASSSPGVYEQYF
len: 14; abundance: .; v_gene: TRBV11-3; d_gene: TRBD1; j_gene: TRBJ2-1; CDR3nt: TGTGCCAGCAGCTTGGGACAGAGCTACAATGAGCAGTTCTTC; CDR3aa: CASSLGQSYNEQFF
len: 14; abundance: .; v_gene: TRBV19; d_gene: TRBD1; j_gene: TRBJ1-1; CDR3nt: TGTGCCAGTAGGTCGGGACAGAGGAACACTGAAGCTTTCTTT; CDR3aa: CASRSGQRNTEAFF
len: 16; abundance: .; v_gene: TRBV30; d_gene: .; j_gene: TRBJ2-4; CDR3nt: TGTGCCTGGAGTCTTACAGGGACCGTAGCCAAAAACATTCAGTACTTC; CDR3aa: CAWSLTGTVAKNIQYF
len: 15; abundance: .; v_gene: TRBV11-2; d_gene: .; j_gene: TRBJ2-5; CDR3nt: TGTGCCAGCAGCTTTGCCGGGATTGCCCAAGAGACCCAGTACTTC; CDR3aa: CASSFAGIAQETQYF
len: 14; abundance: .; v_gene: TRBV5-1; d_gene: .; j_gene: TRBJ2-5; CDR3nt: TGCGCCAGCACCCGGGACCTCGGGGGTGAGACCCAGTACTTC; CDR3aa: CASTRDLGGETQYF
len: 13; abundance: .; v_gene: TRBV7-3; d_gene: .; j_gene: TRBJ2-3; CDR3nt: TGTGCCAGCACGGGACAACGCACAGATACGCAGTATTTT; CDR3aa: CASTGQRTDTQYF
len: 16; abundance: .; v_gene: TRBV15; d_gene: TRBD1; j_gene: TRBJ1-5; CDR3nt: TGTGCCACCAGAGACGGCACAGGGGGATACCATCAGCCCCAGCATTTT; CDR3aa: CATRDGTGGYHQPQHF
len: 17; abundance: .; v_gene: TRBV19; d_gene: .; j_gene: TRBJ2-2; CDR3nt: TGTGCCAGTAGTATCCCCTATGGGGGGTCGTACACCGGGGAGCTGTTTTTT; CDR3aa: CASSIPYGGSYTGELFF
len: 16; abundance: .; v_gene: TRBV4-1; d_gene: TRBD2; j_gene: TRBJ2-3; CDR3nt: TGCGCCAGCAGCCACGATGTAGCGGGGGGGCCAGATACGCAGTATTTT; CDR3aa: CASSHDVAGGPDTQYF
len: 15; abundance: few; v_gene: TRBV30; d_gene: .; j_gene: TRBJ1-2; CDR3nt: TGTGCCTGGAGGAGGGGGATTACAGGGACCTATGGCTACACCTTC; CDR3aa: CAWRRGITGTYGYTF
len: 14; abundance: few; v_gene: TRBV5-8; d_gene: TRBD1; j_gene: TRBJ1-2; CDR3nt: TGTGCCAGCAGCTCCTCCCAGGGGGTCAATGGCTACACCTTC; CDR3aa: CASSSSQGVNGYTF
len: 15; abundance: .; v_gene: TRBV18; d_gene: .; j_gene: TRBJ1-1; CDR3nt: TGTGCCAGCTCACCAGCCGGACAGAAGAACACTGAAGCTTTCTTT; CDR3aa: CASSPAGQKNTEAFF